The clone carrying this T cell receptor beta chain was seen a few times. Its antigen is currently unknown. The CDR3 loop spans 15 amino acids. Germline V lookup: CDR1 MNHEY, CDR2 SVGEGT. The V end was cut by 7 bases, the J end by 0 bases, with 14 bases between. Sample time point: newly diagnosed GD, antithyroid drugs for less than 3 months. PBMCs were the source of the RNA used for TCR sequencing. Libraries of TCR beta came from iRepertoire HTBI primers plus Arm-PCR of CDR3 regions. TCRdb called the multiplex PCR reads again in MiXCR, with one record for every CDR3 protein. The table records roughly 400,000 distinct CDR3 sequences, 15% of them present only once. This sample was included in a study of regulatory T cells in long-lasting Graves disease. General study findings and limits: Persistent disease was associated with favored TRBV28 usage and with favored use of TRBJ1-2 and TRBJ2-5. New patients shared approximately 1,000 public clonotypes, and persistent patients shared more, with under 3,500.

These data were also filed under a second study, of T cells in Graves' hyperthyroidism and ophthalmopathy. That source reports: The HTBI primer set served for first-round RT-PCR of the TCR CDR3.

This sequence joins TRBV6-2 or TRBV6-3 and TRBJ2-3, with D possibly matching TRBD1 (6 bases). Sample: peripheral blood mononuclear cells (PBMCs), taken at new diagnosis, from a patient treated with antithyroid drugs. The sequence came from a woman in her thirties or forties with Graves disease. The CDR3 sequence is CASISGTTSTDTQYF. DNA of the CDR3: TGTGCCAGCATCTCCGGGACAACTAGCACAGATACGCAGTATTTT.